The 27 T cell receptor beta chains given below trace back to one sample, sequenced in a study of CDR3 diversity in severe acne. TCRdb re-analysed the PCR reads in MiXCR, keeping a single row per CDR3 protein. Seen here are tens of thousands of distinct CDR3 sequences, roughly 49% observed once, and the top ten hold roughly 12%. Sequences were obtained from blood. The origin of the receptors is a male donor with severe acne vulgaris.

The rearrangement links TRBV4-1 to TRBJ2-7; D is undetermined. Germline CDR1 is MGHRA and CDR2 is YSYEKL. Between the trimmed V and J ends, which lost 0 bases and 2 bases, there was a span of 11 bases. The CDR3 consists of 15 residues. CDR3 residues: CASSQEYSGTYEQYF. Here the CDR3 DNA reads TGCGCCAGCAGCCAAGAATACAGTGGGACCTACGAGCAGTACTTC.

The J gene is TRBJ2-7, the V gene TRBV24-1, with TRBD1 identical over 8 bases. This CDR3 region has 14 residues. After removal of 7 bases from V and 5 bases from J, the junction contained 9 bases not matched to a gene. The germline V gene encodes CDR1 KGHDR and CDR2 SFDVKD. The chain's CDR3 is CATSTRTGTDEQYF. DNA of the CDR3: TGTGCCACCAGCACGAGGACAGGGACGGACGAGCAGTACTTC.

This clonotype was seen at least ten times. Here the CDR3 DNA reads TGCAGTGCTAGAGGGACAGGGGGCATTGACTACACCTTC. Residues: CSARGTGGIDYTF. The chain recombines TRBV20-1 with TRBJ1-2; 11 nucleotides line up with TRBD1. This CDR3 comprises 13 residues. The germline CDR1 and CDR2 sequences are DFQATT and SNEGSKA (reference sequence). Trimming at V came to 1 base and at J to 10 bases, leaving 5 bases not matched to a gene.

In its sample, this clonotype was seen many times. The DNA of the CDR3 is TGTGCCAGCAGTCCCGTAACAGATAACTACGAGCAGTACGTC. Translation gives CASSPVTDNYEQYV. The rearrangement links TRBV6-1 to TRBJ2-7, with no clear D. There are 14 residues in the CDR3. Trimming pared 5 bases from V and 3 bases from J, leaving 14 bases between. Per the germline V gene, CDR1 is MNHNS and CDR2 is SASEGT.

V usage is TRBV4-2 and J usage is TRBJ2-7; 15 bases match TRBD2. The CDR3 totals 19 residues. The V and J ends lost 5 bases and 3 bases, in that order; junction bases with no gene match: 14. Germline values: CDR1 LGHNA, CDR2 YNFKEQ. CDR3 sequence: CASSLDRRGLAGGIYEQYF. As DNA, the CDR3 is TGTGCCAGCAGCTTAGATAGGAGGGGACTAGCGGGAGGCATCTACGAGCAGTACTTC.

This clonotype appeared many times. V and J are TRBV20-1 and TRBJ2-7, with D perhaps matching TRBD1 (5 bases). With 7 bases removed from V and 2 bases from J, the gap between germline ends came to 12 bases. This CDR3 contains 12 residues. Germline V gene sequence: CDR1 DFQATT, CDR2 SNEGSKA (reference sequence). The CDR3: CSVPTETYEQYF. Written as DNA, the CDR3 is TGCAGTGTCCCGACAGAGACCTACGAGCAGTACTTC.

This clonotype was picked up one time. In DNA, the CDR3 is TGTGCCAGCAGTGCCGCGACCATCGGGTACTACGAGCAGTACTTC. Translated, it gives CASSAATIGYYEQYF. The V call is TRBV6-5, the J call TRBJ2-7, with unresolved D. The CDR3 contains 15 residues. CDR1 is MNHEY and CDR2 is SVGAGI in the germline V gene. V lost 5 bases and J lost 3, with 17 bases in between.

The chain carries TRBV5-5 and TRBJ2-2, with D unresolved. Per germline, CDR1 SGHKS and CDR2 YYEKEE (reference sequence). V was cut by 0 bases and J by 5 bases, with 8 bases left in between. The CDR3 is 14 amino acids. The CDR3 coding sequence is TGTGCCAGCAGCTTGGATTCTGGTACCGGGGAGCTGTTTTTT. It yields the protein CASSLDSGTGELFF.

The CDR3 sequence is CSVALVADSYEQYF. CDR3 nucleotide sequence: TGCAGTGTCGCCTTGGTAGCGGACTCCTACGAGCAGTACTTC. The J gene is TRBJ2-7, the V gene TRBV20-1; the D gene is possibly TRBD2 (6 bases). Trimming removed 7 bases at V and 0 bases at J, with 16 bases between. Germline CDR1 and CDR2: DFQATT and SNEGSKA (reference sequence). The CDR3 is made up of 14 amino acids.

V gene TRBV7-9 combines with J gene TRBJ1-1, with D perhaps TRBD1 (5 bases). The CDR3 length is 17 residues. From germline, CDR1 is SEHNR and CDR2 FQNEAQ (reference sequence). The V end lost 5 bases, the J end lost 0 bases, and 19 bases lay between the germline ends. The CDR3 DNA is TGTGCCAGCAGCATACTACTTCAGGGAGGGATGAACACTGAAGCTTTCTTT. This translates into CASSILLQGGMNTEAFF.

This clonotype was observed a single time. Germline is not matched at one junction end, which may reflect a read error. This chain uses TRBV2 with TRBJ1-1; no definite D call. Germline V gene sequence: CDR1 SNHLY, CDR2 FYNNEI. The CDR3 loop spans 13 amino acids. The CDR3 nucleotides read TGTGCCAGCACTCGAGGAGTGAACACTGAAGCATTCTTT. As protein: CASTRGVNTEAFF.

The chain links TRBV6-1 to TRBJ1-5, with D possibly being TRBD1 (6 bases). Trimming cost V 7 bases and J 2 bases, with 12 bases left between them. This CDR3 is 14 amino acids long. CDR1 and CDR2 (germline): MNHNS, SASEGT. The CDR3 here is CASIRRQGNQPQHF. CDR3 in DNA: TGTGCCAGCATTCGAAGACAGGGCAATCAGCCCCAGCATTTT.

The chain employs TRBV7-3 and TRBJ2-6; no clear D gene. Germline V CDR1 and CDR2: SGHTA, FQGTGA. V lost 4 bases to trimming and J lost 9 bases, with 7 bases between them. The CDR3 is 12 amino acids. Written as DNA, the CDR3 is TGTGCCAGCAGCTCGACGGACAACGTCCTGACTTTC. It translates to CASSSTDNVLTF.

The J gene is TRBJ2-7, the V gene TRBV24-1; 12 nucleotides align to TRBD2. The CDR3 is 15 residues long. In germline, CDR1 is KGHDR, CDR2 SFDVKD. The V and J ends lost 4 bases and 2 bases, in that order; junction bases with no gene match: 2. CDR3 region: CATSELAGGTYEQYF. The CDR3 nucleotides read TGTGCCACCAGTGAGCTAGCGGGAGGGACCTACGAGCAGTACTTC.

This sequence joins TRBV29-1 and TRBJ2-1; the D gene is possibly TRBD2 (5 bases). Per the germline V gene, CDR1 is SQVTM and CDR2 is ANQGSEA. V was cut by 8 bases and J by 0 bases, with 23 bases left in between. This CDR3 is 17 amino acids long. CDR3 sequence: CSPPAHGSRGSYNEQFF. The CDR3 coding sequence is TGCAGCCCCCCGGCCCACGGTTCTCGGGGCTCCTACAATGAGCAGTTCTTC.

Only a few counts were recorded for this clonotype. CDR3 region: CASSRWLAAWEQYF. The CDR3 DNA reads TGTGCCAGCTCCAGGTGGCTAGCGGCTTGGGAGCAGTACTTC. The chain joins TRBV28 to TRBJ2-7; 7 bases line up with TRBD2. CDR1 is MDHEN and CDR2 is SYDVKM in the germline V gene. This CDR3 spans 14 amino acids. The trim removed 8 bases at V and 7 bases at J, leaving 14 bases unmatched. The full variable domain, with the rest looked up from reference TRBV28 and TRBJ2-7, is DVKVTQSSRYLVKRTGEKVFLECVQDMDHENMFWYRQDPGLGLRLIYFSYDVKMKEKGDIPEGYSVSREKKERFSLILESASTNQTSMYLCASSRWLAAWEQYFGPGTRLTVT.

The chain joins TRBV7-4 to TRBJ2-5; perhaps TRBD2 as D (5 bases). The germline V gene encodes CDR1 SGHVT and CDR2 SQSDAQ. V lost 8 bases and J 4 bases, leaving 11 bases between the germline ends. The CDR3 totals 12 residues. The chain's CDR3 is CASLAGSETQYF. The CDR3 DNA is TGTGCCAGCCTGGCGGGCTCAGAGACCCAGTACTTC.

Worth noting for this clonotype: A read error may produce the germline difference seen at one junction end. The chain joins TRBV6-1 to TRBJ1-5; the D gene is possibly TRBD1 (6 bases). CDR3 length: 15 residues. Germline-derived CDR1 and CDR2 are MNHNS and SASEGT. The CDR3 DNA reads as TGCGCCAGCAGCCAAGATCGGGGGGGCGGACAGCCCCAGCATTTT. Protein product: CASSQDRGGGQPQHF.

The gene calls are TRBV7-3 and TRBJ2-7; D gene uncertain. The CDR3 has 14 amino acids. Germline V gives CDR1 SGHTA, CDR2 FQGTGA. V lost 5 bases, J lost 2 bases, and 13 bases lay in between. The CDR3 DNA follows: TGTGCCAGCAGCCAAACCCAGAGAACCTACGAGCAGTACTTC. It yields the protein CASSQTQRTYEQYF. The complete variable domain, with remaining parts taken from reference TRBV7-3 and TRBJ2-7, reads GAGVSQTPSNKVTEKGKYVELRCDPISGHTALYWYRQSLGQGPEFLIYFQGTGAADDSGLPNDRFFAVRPEGSVSTLKIQRTERGDSAVYLCASSQTQRTYEQYFGPGTRLTVT.

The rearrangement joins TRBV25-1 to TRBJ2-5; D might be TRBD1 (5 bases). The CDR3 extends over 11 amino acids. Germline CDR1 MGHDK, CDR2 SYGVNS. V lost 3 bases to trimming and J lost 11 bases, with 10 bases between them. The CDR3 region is CASSEDMKQYF. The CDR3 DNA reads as TGTGCCAGCAGTGAGGACATGAAGCAGTACTTC. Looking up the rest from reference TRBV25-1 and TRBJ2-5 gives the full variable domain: EADIYQTPRYLVIGTGKKITLECSQTMGHDKMYWYQQDPGMELHLIHYSYGVNSTEKGDLSSESTVSRIRTEHFPLTLESARPSHTSQYLCASSEDMKQYFGPGTRLLVL.

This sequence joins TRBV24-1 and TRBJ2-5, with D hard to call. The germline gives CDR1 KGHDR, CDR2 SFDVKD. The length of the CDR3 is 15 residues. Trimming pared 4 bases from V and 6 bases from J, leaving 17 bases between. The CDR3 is CATSDRRSMAKTQYF. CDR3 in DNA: TGTGCCACCAGTGACCGACGATCAATGGCGAAGACCCAGTACTTC.

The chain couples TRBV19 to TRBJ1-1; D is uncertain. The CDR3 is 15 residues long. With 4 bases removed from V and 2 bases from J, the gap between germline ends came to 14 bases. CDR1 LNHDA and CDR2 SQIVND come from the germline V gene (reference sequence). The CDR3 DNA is TGTGCCAGTAGTAGATCCCCCTCAATCAACACTGAAGCTTTCTTT. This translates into CASSRSPSINTEAFF.

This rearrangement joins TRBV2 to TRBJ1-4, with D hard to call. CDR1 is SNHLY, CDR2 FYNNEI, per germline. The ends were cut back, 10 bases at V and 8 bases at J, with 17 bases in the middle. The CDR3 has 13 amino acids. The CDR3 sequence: CATLRETGEKLFF. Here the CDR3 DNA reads TGTGCCACCCTACGGGAGACGGGGGAAAAACTGTTTTTT. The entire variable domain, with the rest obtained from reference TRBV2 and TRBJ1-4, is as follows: EPEVTQTPSHQVTQMGQEVILRCVPISNHLYFYWYRQILGQKVEFLVSFYNNEISEKSEIFDDQFSVERPDGSNFTLKIRSTKLEDSAMYFCATLRETGEKLFFGSGTQLSVL.

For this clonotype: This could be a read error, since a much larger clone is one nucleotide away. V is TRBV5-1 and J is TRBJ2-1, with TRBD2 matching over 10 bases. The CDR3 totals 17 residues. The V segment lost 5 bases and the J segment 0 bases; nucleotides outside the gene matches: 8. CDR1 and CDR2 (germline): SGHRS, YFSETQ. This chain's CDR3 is CASSCRAGGSSYNEQFF. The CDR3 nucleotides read TGCGCCAGCAGTTGTAGAGCGGGAGGGAGCTCCTACAATGAGCAGTTCTTC.

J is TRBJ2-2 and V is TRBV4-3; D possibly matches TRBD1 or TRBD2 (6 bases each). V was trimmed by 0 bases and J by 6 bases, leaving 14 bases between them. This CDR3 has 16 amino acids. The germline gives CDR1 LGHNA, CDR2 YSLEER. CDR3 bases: TGCGCCAGCAGCCAAGATCTTTTGGGGGGCCCCGGGGAGCTGTTTTTT. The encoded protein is CASSQDLLGGPGELFF.

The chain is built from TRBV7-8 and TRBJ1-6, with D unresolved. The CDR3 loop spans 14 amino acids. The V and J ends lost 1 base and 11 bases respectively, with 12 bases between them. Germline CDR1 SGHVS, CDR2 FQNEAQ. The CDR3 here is CASSLGWGRTPLHF. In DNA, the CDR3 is TGTGCCAGCAGCTTAGGTTGGGGTCGGACACCCCTCCACTTT.

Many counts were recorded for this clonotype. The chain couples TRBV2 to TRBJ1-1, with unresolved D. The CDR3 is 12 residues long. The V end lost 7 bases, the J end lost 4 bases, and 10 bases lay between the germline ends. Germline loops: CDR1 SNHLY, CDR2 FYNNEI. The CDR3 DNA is TGTGCCAGCACCCCCCAAAGCACTGAAGCTTTCTTT. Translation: CASTPQSTEAFF.